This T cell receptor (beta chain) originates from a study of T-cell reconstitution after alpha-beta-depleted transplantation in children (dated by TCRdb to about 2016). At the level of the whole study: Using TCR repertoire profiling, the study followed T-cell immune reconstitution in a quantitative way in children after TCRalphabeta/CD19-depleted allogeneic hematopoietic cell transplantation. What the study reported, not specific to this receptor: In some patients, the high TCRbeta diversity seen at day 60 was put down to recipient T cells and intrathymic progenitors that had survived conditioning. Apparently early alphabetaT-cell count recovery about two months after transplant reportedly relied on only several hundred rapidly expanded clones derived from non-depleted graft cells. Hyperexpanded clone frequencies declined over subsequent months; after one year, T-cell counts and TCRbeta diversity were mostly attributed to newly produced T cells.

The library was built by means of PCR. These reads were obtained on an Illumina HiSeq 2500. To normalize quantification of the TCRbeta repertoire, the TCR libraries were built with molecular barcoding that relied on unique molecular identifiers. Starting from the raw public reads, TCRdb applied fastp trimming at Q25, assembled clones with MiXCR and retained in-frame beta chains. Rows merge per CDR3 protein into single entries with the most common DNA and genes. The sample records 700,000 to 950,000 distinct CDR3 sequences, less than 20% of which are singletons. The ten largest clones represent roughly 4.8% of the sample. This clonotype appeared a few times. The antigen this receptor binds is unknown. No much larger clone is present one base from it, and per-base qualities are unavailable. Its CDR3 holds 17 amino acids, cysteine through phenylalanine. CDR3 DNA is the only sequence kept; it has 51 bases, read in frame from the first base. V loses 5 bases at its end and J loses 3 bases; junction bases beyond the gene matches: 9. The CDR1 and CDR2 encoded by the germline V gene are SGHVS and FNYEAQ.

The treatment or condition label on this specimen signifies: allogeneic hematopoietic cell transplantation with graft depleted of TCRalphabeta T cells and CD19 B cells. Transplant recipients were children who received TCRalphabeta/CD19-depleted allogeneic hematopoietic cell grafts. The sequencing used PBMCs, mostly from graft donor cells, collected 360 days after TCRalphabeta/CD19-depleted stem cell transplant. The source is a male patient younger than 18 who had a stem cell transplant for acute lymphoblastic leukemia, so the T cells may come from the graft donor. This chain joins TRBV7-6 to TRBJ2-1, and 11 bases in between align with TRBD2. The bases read TGTGCCAGCAGCCCCCTAGTAGCGGGAGGGATCTACAATGAGCAGTTCTTC. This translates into CASSPLVAGGIYNEQFF.